Below, 8 T cell receptor beta chains from the same sample are listed, as sequenced in a study of glioma-infiltrating T cells. Using RNA template, CDR3s of TCR alpha and beta were amplified with iRepertoire arm-PCR. TCRdb processed the multiplex PCR reads anew with MiXCR; each CDR3 protein has one entry. Among 300,000 to 400,000 distinct CDR3 sequences, 35% to 45% were seen once, and the ten largest hold 9.5% to 15%. Sequenced material: glioma tissue, nonneoplastic brain tissue, or PBMCs (not recorded which). All receptors derive from a human donor with low-grade glioma or glioblastoma, undergoing nonglioma brain surgery, or in good health (not recorded which).

This chain connects TRBV5-1 to TRBJ2-5, with D maybe TRBD2 (5 bases). Trimming took off 0 bases at V and 0 bases at J, with 9 bases between the two ends. This CDR3 region has 15 residues. Germline CDR1 reads SGHRS; CDR2 reads YFSETQ. CDR3 in DNA: TGCGCCAGCAGCTTGGTGACGGGATACCAAGAGACCCAGTACTTC. It translates to CASSLVTGYQETQYF.

This clonotype occurred once. Being one base from a much bigger clone, this may be a read error. The rearrangement links TRBV28 to TRBJ1-2; D gene unclear. CDR1 MDHEN and CDR2 SYDVKM come from the germline V gene. The CDR3 runs to 13 residues. V lost 8 bases and J lost 12, with 22 bases in between. The CDR3 bases are TGTGCCAGCGAGCTTGGGTCCAGGAGACGCCACACCTTC. Protein: CASELGSRRRHTF.

With regard to this clonotype: This sequence may be a read error, since a much larger clone differs from it by one base. The chain employs TRBV20-1 and TRBJ2-3; D possibly corresponds to TRBD1 (5 bases). Trimming removed 2 bases from V and 3 bases from J, with 15 bases in between. The CDR3 has 15 amino acids. Germline V gene sequence: CDR1 DFQATT, CDR2 SNEGSKA (reference sequence). CDR3 sequence (DNA): TGCAGTGCTAGAAATCCCAGGGATGTTACAGATACGCAGTATTTT. Protein sequence: CSARNPRDVTDTQYF.

The gene calls are TRBV10-2 and TRBJ1-5, with 8 bases aligning to TRBD1. The J segment lost 8 bases and the V segment lost 5 bases, leaving 5 bases of the junction unmatched. CDR3 length: 13 residues. Germline V gives CDR1 WSHSY, CDR2 SAAADI. As DNA, the CDR3 is TGCGCCAGCAGTCAGGGGGCTCGAAAGCCCCAGCATTTT. Its protein product is CASSQGARKPQHF.

This clonotype has a handful of counts. The chain links TRBV4-3 to TRBJ2-7; D unresolved. Trimming removed 0 bases from V and 4 bases from J, with 16 bases in between. The CDR3 contains 16 residues. From germline, CDR1 is LGHNA and CDR2 YSLEER. The chain's CDR3 is CASSQDFGEYRYEQYF. The CDR3 nucleotides are TGCGCCAGCAGCCAAGATTTCGGTGAATACCGTTACGAGCAGTACTTC.

With regard to this clonotype: A much larger clone differs by one base, so this may be a read error. The V and J genes are TRBV6-2 or TRBV6-3 and TRBJ1-5; TRBD1 matches at 10 bases. Germline V gene data show CDR1 as MNHEY and CDR2 as SVGEGT. The CDR3 is made up of 14 amino acids. CDR3 coding DNA: TGTGCCAGCAGCCCGGACAGGGGGTATCAGACCCAGCATTTT. Translated: CASSPDRGYQTQHF.

In this sample, this clonotype turned up a few times. This chain links TRBV2 with TRBJ2-7, with 8 bases lining up with TRBD1. Germline assignment: CDR1 SNHLY and CDR2 FYNNEI. Trimming cost V 7 bases and J 5 bases; bases outside gene matches: 7. The CDR3 is 13 amino acids. The CDR3 DNA reads as TGTGCCAGCAAAGCGGACAGGGTCAACGAGCAGTACTTC. The encoded protein is CASKADRVNEQYF.

Points on this clonotype: A read error may account for a junction end that differs from germline. V gene TRBV28 combines with J gene TRBJ2-3, with D possibly matching TRBD1 (5 bases). The CDR3 loop spans 14 amino acids. In germline, CDR1 is MDHEN, CDR2 SYDVKM. CDR3 loop: CASSYPPGTGTQCF. The CDR3 bases are TGTGCCAGCAGTTACCCCCCGGGCACAGGTACGCAGTGTTTT.